One and the same sample provided the 3 T cell receptor beta chains below, sequenced in a study of blood T cell repertoires in COVID-19. Using immunoSEQ multiplex PCR, the repertoire was profiled, and TCRdb retains in-frame clones only, with some absent. The sample shows 40,000 to 55,000 clones, roughly nine tenths of them seen only once. Sequences were obtained from peripheral blood. The receptors shown here come from a man between 65 and 85 years old with active COVID-19.

The chain links TRBV9 to TRBJ2-1; 12 nucleotides line up with TRBD2. V gave up 4 bases and J gave up 2 bases; unmatched junction bases: 4. Germline-derived CDR1 and CDR2 are SGDLS and YYNGEE. This CDR3 spans 16 amino acids. The CDR3 bases are TGTGCCAGCAGCTCAAGACTAGCGGGGGCCTACAATGAGCAGTTCTTC. Its translation: CASSSRLAGAYNEQFF.

V usage is TRBV6-4 and J usage is TRBJ1-1, with 7 bases aligning to TRBD1. Germline V CDR1 and CDR2: MRHNA, SNTAGT. J lost 3 bases, V lost 6 bases, and 4 bases had no gene match. This CDR3 is built from 13 residues. CDR3 bases: TGTGCCAGCAGGCGCACAGGGGACACTGAAGCTTTCTTT. It is translated as CASRRTGDTEAFF.

The rearrangement joins TRBV28 to TRBJ1-1; D is unresolved. The CDR3 loop spans 15 amino acids. V gave up 1 base and J gave up 1 base, with 10 bases separating them. Germline V lookup: CDR1 MDHEN, CDR2 SYDVKM. The CDR3: CASSLLVEGNTEAFF. The CDR3 nucleotides read TGTGCCAGCAGTTTATTGGTGGAGGGGAACACTGAAGCTTTCTTT.